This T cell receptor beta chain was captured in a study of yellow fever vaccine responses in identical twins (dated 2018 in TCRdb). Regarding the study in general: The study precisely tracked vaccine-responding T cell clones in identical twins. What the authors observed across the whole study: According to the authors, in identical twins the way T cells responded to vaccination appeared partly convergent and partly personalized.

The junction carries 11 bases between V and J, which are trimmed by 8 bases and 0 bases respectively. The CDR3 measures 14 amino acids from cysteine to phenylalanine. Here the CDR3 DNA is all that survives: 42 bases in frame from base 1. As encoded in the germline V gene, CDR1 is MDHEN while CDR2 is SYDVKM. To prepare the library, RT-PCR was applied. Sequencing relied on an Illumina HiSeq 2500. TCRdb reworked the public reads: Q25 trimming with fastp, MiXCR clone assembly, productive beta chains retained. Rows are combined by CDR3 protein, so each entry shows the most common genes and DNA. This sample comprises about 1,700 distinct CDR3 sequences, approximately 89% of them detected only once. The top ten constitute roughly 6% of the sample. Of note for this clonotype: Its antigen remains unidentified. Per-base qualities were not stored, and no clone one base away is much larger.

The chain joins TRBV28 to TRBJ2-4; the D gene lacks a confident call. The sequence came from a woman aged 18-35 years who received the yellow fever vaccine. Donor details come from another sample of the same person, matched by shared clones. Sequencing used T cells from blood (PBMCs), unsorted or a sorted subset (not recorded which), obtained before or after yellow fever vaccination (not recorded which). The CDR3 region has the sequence CASFSPGAKNIQYF. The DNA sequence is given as TGTGCCAGCTTCAGTCCTGGAGCCAAAAACATTCAGTACTTC.